The entry below describes one T cell receptor beta chain. Antigen specificity is unknown. This record comes from a study of T-cell reconstitution after alpha-beta-depleted transplantation in children. This CDR3 contains 14 residues. The germline gives CDR1 DFQATT, CDR2 SNEGSKA (reference sequence). J lost 4 bases, V lost 4 bases, and 6 bases had no gene match. General study results and limits: For some patients, TCRbeta diversity was high at day 60 because of recipient T cells and thymic progenitors that survived.

Library preparation (for TCRbeta) was performed with unique molecular identifiers. TCRdb reanalysed the PCR reads using MiXCR and keeps one entry per CDR3 protein. The sample holds hundreds of thousands of distinct CDR3 sequences, around 15% seen once. This specimen consisted of PBMCs, mostly from graft donor cells, obtained 360 days after TCRalphabeta/CD19-depleted stem cell transplant. The rearrangement uses TRBV20-1 and TRBJ2-4; 8 bases map to TRBD1. This sequence originates from a boy less than two years old who had a stem cell transplant for Wiskott-Aldrich syndrome, so the T cells may come from the graft donor. As DNA, the CDR3 is TGCAGTGCTAACACGGGACAGGTTAAAAACATTCAGTACTTC. This sequence encodes CSANTGQVKNIQYF.